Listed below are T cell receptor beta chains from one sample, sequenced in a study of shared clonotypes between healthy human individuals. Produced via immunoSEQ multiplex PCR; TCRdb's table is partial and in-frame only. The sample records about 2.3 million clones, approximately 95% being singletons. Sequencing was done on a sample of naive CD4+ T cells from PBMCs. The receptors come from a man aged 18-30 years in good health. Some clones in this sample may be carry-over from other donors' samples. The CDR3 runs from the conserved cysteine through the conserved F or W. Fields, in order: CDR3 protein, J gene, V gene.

CDR3: CASSFHRGGETQYF
J: TRBJ2-5
V: TRBV7-7

CDR3: CASRSQGAVDYGYTF
J: TRBJ1-2
V: TRBV19

CDR3: CASSLRGAPATGELFF
J: TRBJ2-2
V: TRBV13

CDR3: CASSERRPSWSGRAEEQYF
J: TRBJ2-7
V: TRBV2

CDR3: CASSSQGTDTQYF
J: TRBJ2-3
V: TRBV5-1

CDR3: CASSAEPQDNEQFF
J: TRBJ2-1
V: TRBV9

CDR3: CASSSRGGPTNYGYTF
J: TRBJ1-2
V: TRBV7-2

CDR3: CASSLAPPRQGAASSQETQYF
J: TRBJ2-5
V: TRBV7-6

CDR3: CASSLSGGYNEQFF
J: TRBJ2-1
V: TRBV2

CDR3: CASSRNYEQYF
J: TRBJ2-7
V: TRBV5-6

CDR3: CASSLTGTSGYNEQFF
J: TRBJ2-1
V: TRBV5-1

CDR3: CSATREDTQYF
J: TRBJ2-3
V: TRBV20-1

CDR3: CASSLDTRVTDEQYF
J: TRBJ2-7
V: TRBV5-4

CDR3: CASTGRPSGNTIYF
J: TRBJ1-3
V: TRBV6-6

CDR3: CASSIQVMGYNEQFF
J: TRBJ2-1
V: TRBV19

CDR3: CASSYKGQGIGELFF
J: TRBJ2-2
V: TRBV6-5

CDR3: CAISEGPSQPQHF
J: TRBJ1-5
V: TRBV10-3

CDR3: CASSEQQRGEQFF
J: TRBJ2-1
V: TRBV25-1

CDR3: CASISSGANVLTF
J: TRBJ2-6
V: TRBV28

CDR3: CASNSISVSQETQYF
J: TRBJ2-5
V: TRBV11-2

CDR3: CAWSGPMGDSYNEQFF
J: TRBJ2-1
V: TRBV30

CDR3: CASSPMGHPNTGELFF
J: TRBJ2-2
V: TRBV18

CDR3: CASTAGLGQPQHF
J: TRBJ1-5
V: TRBV19

CDR3: CATSRSTGWPYEAFF
J: TRBJ1-1
V: TRBV15

CDR3: CASSLEVESYGYTF
J: TRBJ1-2
V: TRBV7-9

CDR3: CASSLVGRWDGYTF
J: TRBJ1-2
V: TRBV28